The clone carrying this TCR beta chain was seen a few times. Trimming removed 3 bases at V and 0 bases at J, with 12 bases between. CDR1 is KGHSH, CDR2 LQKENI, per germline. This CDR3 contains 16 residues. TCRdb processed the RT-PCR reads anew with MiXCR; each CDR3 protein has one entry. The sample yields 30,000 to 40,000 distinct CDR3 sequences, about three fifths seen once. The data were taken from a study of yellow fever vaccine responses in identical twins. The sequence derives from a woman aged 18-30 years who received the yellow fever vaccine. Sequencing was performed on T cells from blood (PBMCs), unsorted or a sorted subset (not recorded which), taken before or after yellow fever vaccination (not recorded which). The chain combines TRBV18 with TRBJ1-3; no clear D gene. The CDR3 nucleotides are TGTGCCAGCTCACCCCTCGACAATCCCTCTGGAAACACCATATATTTT. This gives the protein CASSPLDNPSGNTIYF.